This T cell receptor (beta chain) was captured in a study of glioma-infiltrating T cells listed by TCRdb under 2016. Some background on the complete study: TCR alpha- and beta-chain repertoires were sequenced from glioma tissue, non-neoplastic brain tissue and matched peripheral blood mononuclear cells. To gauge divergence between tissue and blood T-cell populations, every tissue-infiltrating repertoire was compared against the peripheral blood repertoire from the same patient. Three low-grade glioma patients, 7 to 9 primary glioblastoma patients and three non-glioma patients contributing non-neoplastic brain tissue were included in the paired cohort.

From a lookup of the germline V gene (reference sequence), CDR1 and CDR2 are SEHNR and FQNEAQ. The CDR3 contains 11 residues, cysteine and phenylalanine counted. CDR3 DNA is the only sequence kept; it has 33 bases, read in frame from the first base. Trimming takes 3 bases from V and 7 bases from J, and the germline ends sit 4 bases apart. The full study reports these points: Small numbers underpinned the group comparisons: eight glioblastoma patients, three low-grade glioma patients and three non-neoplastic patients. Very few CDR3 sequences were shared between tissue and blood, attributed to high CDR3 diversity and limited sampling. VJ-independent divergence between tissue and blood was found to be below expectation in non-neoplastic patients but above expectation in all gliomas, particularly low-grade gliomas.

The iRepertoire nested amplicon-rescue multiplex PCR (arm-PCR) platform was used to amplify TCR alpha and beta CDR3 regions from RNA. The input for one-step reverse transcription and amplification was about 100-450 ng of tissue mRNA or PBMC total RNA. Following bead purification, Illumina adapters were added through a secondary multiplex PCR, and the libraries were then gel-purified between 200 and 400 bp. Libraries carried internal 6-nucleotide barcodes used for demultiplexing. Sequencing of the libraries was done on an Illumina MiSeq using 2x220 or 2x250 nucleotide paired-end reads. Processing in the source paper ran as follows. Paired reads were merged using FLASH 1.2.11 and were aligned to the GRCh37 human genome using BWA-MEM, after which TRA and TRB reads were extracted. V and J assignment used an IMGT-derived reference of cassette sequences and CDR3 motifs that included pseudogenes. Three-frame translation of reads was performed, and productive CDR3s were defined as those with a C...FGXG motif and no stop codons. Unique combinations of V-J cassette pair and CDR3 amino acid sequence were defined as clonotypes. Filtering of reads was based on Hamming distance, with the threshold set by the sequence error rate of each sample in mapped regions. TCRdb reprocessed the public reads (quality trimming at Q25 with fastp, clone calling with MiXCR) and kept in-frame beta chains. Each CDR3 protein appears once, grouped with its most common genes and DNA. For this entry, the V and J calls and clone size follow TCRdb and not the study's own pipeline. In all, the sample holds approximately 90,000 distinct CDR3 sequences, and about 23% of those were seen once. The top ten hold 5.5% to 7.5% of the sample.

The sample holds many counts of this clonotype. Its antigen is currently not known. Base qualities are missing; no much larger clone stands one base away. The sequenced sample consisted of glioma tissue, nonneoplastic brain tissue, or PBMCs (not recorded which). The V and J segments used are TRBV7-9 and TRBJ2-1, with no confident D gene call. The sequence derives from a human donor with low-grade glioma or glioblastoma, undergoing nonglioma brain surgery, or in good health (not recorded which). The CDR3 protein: CASSFENEQFF. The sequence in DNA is TGTGCCAGCAGCTTTGAAAATGAGCAGTTCTTC.